This TCR beta chain was sequenced for a study of cytomegalovirus exposure and HLA in healthy donors. Background on the study: Around 180 million T cells yielded more than 90 million unique TCR beta sequences in earlier analysis. Tens of millions of unique TCRs from HLA-typed donors were held in an early release of data. Study findings and constraints: Analysis was carried out at a later point, and it linked a missense DCLRE1C variant to TCR beta V- and J-gene trimming. Presence/absence analysis assumed near-uniform sequencing depth across donors.

Remarks on this clone: The target antigen is unknown. Sequence at one end of the junction differs from germline and may be a read error.

Germline V CDR1 and CDR2: SEHNR, FQNEAQ (reference sequence). This CDR3 is built from 19 residues. This PCR relied on a set of 60 Vbeta primers and 13 Jbeta primers. Produced via immunoSEQ multiplex PCR; TCRdb's table is partial and in-frame only. The data hold 200,000 to 250,000 clones, with about 70% observed a single time. The receptor's source is a woman aged 25 to 39 in good health and CMV-seronegative. The chain couples TRBV7-9 to TRBJ2-3, with TRBD2 matching over 8 bases. The sequenced sample consisted of PBMCs. The CDR3: CSSSLAGYRLGHSTDTQYF. CDR3 DNA sequence: TGTTCCAGCAGCTTAGCGGGGTATCGACTGGGACACAGCACAGATACGCAGTATTTT.